The rows below give T cell receptor beta chains drawn from one sample of a study of T cells in Graves' hyperthyroidism and ophthalmopathy. MiXCR, applied by TCRdb to the multiplex PCR reads, yields one record per CDR3 protein. Counted here are roughly 630,000 distinct CDR3 sequences, around a sixth occurring once; the ten biggest clones make up about 7%. The sample consisted of blood. These receptors originate from a woman between 25 and 40 years old with Graves' hyperthyroidism. The CDR3 runs from the conserved cysteine through the conserved F or W. A D gene is named only where the DNA matches it firmly. Not all rows give a size; the values are once, few, many and, for expanded clones, a class.

many,TRBJ2-7,TRBV7-3,.,TGTGCCAGCAGCTTCCGACACGTTCCACTTGACGAGCAGTACTTC,CASSFRHVPLDEQYF
many,TRBJ2-5,TRBV3-1,.,TGTGCCAGCAGCCAAGTTGCAGGCGGGGAGACCCAGTACTTC,CASSQVAGGETQYF
few,TRBJ2-1,TRBV7-6,TRBD2,TGTGCCAGCAGCTATGAGGGACTAGAAGGGTACAATGAGCAGTTCTTC,CASSYEGLEGYNEQFF
.,TRBJ2-5,TRBV12-3/TRBV12-4,.,TGTGCCAGCAGTTTTTCACAGCAAGAGACCCAGTACTTC,CASSFSQQETQYF
.,TRBJ1-6,TRBV28,.,TGTGCCAGCTTAGGGACCCCCAAGAGGGACTCACCCCTCCACTTT,CASLGTPKRDSPLHF
.,TRBJ2-1,TRBV13,.,TGTGCCAGCAGCCCGGGGGTAAGGGCCTACAATGAGCAGTTCTTC,CASSPGVRAYNEQFF
few,TRBJ1-1,TRBV20-1,.,TGCAGTGCTAGGGGGGGGGAGGGTAGATTCCTCGGAAACATGAACACTGAAGCTTTCTTT,CSARGGEGRFLGNMNTEAFF
many,TRBJ2-5,TRBV2,TRBD1,TGTGCCAGCATACGACAGGGGGCAGAGACCCAGTACTTC,CASIRQGAETQYF
many,TRBJ2-7,TRBV5-1,TRBD1,TGCGCCAGCAGCTTGAACAGGGGCCCTATTCGGGAGCAGTACTTC,CASSLNRGPIREQYF
.,TRBJ2-5,TRBV28,TRBD1,TGTGCCAGCCAACAGGGGGCGGTGGAGACCCAGTACTTC,CASQQGAVETQYF
many,TRBJ2-3,TRBV29-1,.,TGCAGCGCTTCACCCGGGGGCACAGATACGCAGTATTTT,CSASPGGTDTQYF
many,TRBJ1-1,TRBV18,.,TGTGCCAGCTCAGGCAGGGTCACTGAAGCTTTCTTT,CASSGRVTEAFF
.,TRBJ1-2,TRBV25-1,.,TGTGCCAGCAGTGATGTTGGGGGGACGCCCAACTATGGCTACACCTTC,CASSDVGGTPNYGYTF
many,TRBJ1-2,TRBV28,.,TGTGCCAGCAGTTCCCCGGGGGTGGTAAATGGCTACACCTTC,CASSSPGVVNGYTF
few,TRBJ2-7,TRBV20-1,TRBD2,TGCAGTGCTCCCCGTGGAGGGACTAGGTCTGCCGAGCAGTACTTC,CSAPRGGTRSAEQYF
many,TRBJ2-3,TRBV20-1,.,TGCAGTGCCGTCGGGCCAAAGGGGGATACGCAGTATTTT,CSAVGPKGDTQYF
few,TRBJ2-7,TRBV6-1,.,TGTGCCAGCAAACTGGCAGACTCCTACGAGCAGTACTTC,CASKLADSYEQYF
few,TRBJ2-1,TRBV20-1,.,TGCAGTGCTAGAGATGGGGACGATCTCCGCAATGAGCAGTTCTTC,CSARDGDDLRNEQFF
once,TRBJ2-2,TRBV2,TRBD2,TGTGCCAGCAGACGGACTAGCGCAGCGAACACCGGGGAGCTGTTTTTT,CASRRTSAANTGELFF
.,TRBJ1-2,TRBV6-1,.,TGTGCCAGCAGAAGGATAAATGGCTACACCTTC,CASRRINGYTF
many,TRBJ2-7,TRBV18,.,TGTGCCAGCTCACAGTTCGACTCCTACGAGCAGTACTTC,CASSQFDSYEQYF
.,TRBJ1-3,TRBV2,.,TGTGCCAGCAAAAGATTGGAAAGAAACACCATATATTTT,CASKRLERNTIYF
many,TRBJ2-3,TRBV28,.,TGTGCCAGCAGTGAGGACTACCGAAACACAGATACGCAGTATTTT,CASSEDYRNTDTQYF
.,TRBJ1-2,TRBV9,TRBD1,TGTGCCAGCAGAAGGGACAGTGGCTACACCTTC,CASRRDSGYTF
many,TRBJ2-1,TRBV12-3/TRBV12-4,.,TGTGCCAGCAGTTTAGTGATAGGAGTTAGACAGTTCTTC,CASSLVIGVRQFF
many,TRBJ2-1,TRBV9,TRBD2,TGTGCCAGCAGCGGGGGGCTAGCGGGTGACAATGAGCAGTTCTTC,CASSGGLAGDNEQFF
few,TRBJ1-3,TRBV20-1,TRBD1,TGCAGTGCTAGAGGCCTAACAGGGGTCCCCTCTGGAAACACCATATATTTT,CSARGLTGVPSGNTIYF
many,TRBJ1-1,TRBV11-2,.,TGTGCCAGCAGCTACAGGCAGGGGCGCCATACTGAAGCTTTCTTT,CASSYRQGRHTEAFF
few,TRBJ2-7,TRBV12-3/TRBV12-4,TRBD2,TGTGCCAGCAGTTTAGGCGAGCGGGAGAATAAAAATGACGAGCAGTACTTC,CASSLGERENKNDEQYF
many,TRBJ2-5,TRBV20-1,.,TGCAGTGCTAGAGGGGGGGCAGGGGGTAAAGAGACCCAGTACTTC,CSARGGAGGKETQYF
.,TRBJ2-1,TRBV20-1,.,TGCAGTGCTCCACCTGACTCCTACAATGAGCAGTTATTC,CSAPPDSYNEQLF
many,TRBJ2-7,TRBV20-1,.,TGCAGTGCGGGCAGGCAAGGAAATTACGAGCAGTACTTC,CSAGRQGNYEQYF
.,TRBJ2-1,TRBV3-1,.,TGTGCCAGCAGCCTCCCTAGCGCAAGTTACAATGAGCAGTTCTTC,CASSLPSASYNEQFF
.,TRBJ1-2,TRBV29-1,.,TGCAGCGTTGAGAAGGGGAGTAACTATGGCTACACCTTC,CSVEKGSNYGYTF
.,TRBJ1-4,TRBV29-1,.,TGCAGCGTTGAGATCTCCGGGGTAACTAATGAAAAACTGTTTTTT,CSVEISGVTNEKLFF
many,TRBJ1-1,TRBV12-3/TRBV12-4,.,TGTGCCAGCAGGGGGGTCGAGGTTGCGGAAGCTTTCTTT,CASRGVEVAEAFF
few,TRBJ2-5,TRBV6-2/TRBV6-3,.,TGTGCCAGCAGTTACTCTGGAGAGACCCAGTACTTC,CASSYSGETQYF
many,TRBJ2-1,TRBV2,TRBD2,TGTGCCAGCAAACTAGCGGCCACCGGGGAGCAGTTCTTC,CASKLAATGEQFF